Included here is one T cell receptor beta chain sequence, with context. Antigen: not known. Using immunoSEQ multiplex PCR, the repertoire was profiled, and TCRdb retains in-frame clones only, with some absent. Found here are roughly 39,000 clones, 90% to 95% of them singletons; the top ten hold roughly a tenth. These data come from a study of T cells in localized non-small cell lung cancer. Trimming took 1 base from V and 4 from J, leaving 13 bases between them. Germline V gene sequence: CDR1 SGHVS, CDR2 FNYEAQ. This CDR3 region has 16 residues. Study conclusions and caveats: Among the top 100 tumor clones, a median about 57 appeared in adjacent lung. Sequencing, confined to only one tumor region, leaves heterogeneity possible. Compared with tumor, uninvolved adjacent lung displayed greater T cell clonality, ranking highest overall.

The source material was PBMCs, sampled before any cancer treatment. The receptor comes from a woman between 35 and 75 years old with stage II lung adenocarcinoma. V is TRBV7-6 and J is TRBJ2-2; perhaps TRBD1 as D (6 bases). The CDR3 sequence: CASSLGATGSTGELFF. The CDR3 DNA reads TGTGCCAGCAGCTTAGGGGCTACAGGGAGCACCGGGGAGCTGTTTTTT.